The sequence of this T cell receptor beta chain was determined in a study of CD8 T cells in Susac syndrome. Regarding the study as a whole: As the study acknowledged, the number of individuals in its TCR sequencing and HLA analysis was relatively small.

There are 13 residues in the CDR3. The trim removed 8 bases at V and 7 bases at J, leaving 2 bases unmatched. Per germline, CDR1 MNHEY and CDR2 SMNVEV (reference sequence). With random hexamers, reverse transcription was performed on about 0.5 to 1 ug of RNA. TCRdb passed the immunoSEQ multiplex PCR reads through MiXCR, listing each CDR3 protein once. The data contain about 140,000 distinct CDR3 sequences, roughly 94% of them seen just once; the ten biggest clones take up 0.25% to 0.3%. As concerns this clonotype: Its specificity is not known.

The individuals used as controls were healthy donors who had been matched for both age and sex. This chain joins TRBV27 and TRBJ2-1, with TRBD2 matching over 13 bases. The sequencing sample was made of CD8+ T cells from PBMCs. This TCR came from a human donor in good health. The CDR3 spells CASGTSGMNEQFF. The CDR3 coding sequence is TGTGCCAGCGGGACTAGCGGGATGAATGAGCAGTTCTTC.